Listed below are T cell receptor beta chains from one sample, sequenced in a study of T cells after yellow fever vaccination. A single record per CDR3 protein comes from TCRdb applying MiXCR to the 5' RACE reads. The sample lists 300,000 or so distinct CDR3 sequences; approximately 13% were seen once. The material sequenced was CD4+ T cells sorted from PBMCs, taken 45 days after the yellow fever booster vaccination. Receptors were obtained from a man aged 30-40 years who received the YFV17D yellow fever vaccine. Each CDR3 is given with its conserved first and last residue. The order of the fields is CDR3 protein, CDR3 DNA, V gene, CDR3 length, J gene, clone size, D gene. D genes are given only for firm matches. A row's size may be missing; if present it is once, few, many or a size class.

CDR3 protein: CASSLGGASGRTGEQFF; CDR3 DNA: TGTGCCAGCAGCTTAGGGGGGGCTAGCGGGAGGACTGGCGAGCAGTTCTTC; V gene: TRBV11-2; CDR3 length: 17; J gene: TRBJ2-1; clone size: -; D gene: TRBD2
CDR3 protein: CASSMYNLGGRALGDTQYF; CDR3 DNA: TGTGCCAGTAGTATGTACAATCTGGGCGGGAGGGCCCTCGGAGATACGCAGTATTTT; V gene: TRBV19; CDR3 length: 19; J gene: TRBJ2-3; clone size: -; D gene: TRBD2
CDR3 protein: CSVDVSTDTQYF; CDR3 DNA: TGCAGCGTCGACGTAAGCACAGATACGCAGTATTTT; V gene: TRBV29-1; CDR3 length: 12; J gene: TRBJ2-3; clone size: many; D gene: -
CDR3 protein: CASSLKGALKYNEQFF; CDR3 DNA: TGTGCCAGCAGCTTAAAGGGAGCCCTAAAATACAATGAGCAGTTCTTC; V gene: TRBV7-9; CDR3 length: 16; J gene: TRBJ2-1; clone size: -; D gene: -
CDR3 protein: CASSLRLGVDTGELFF; CDR3 DNA: TGTGCCAGCAGCTTAAGACTAGGTGTGGACACCGGGGAGCTGTTTTTT; V gene: TRBV7-3; CDR3 length: 16; J gene: TRBJ2-2; clone size: -; D gene: -
CDR3 protein: CASSPWQGGQETQYF; CDR3 DNA: TGTGCCAGCAGCCCTTGGCAAGGAGGGCAAGAGACCCAGTACTTC; V gene: TRBV7-9; CDR3 length: 15; J gene: TRBJ2-5; clone size: -; D gene: -
CDR3 protein: CASSTRVYSYNEQFF; CDR3 DNA: TGTGCCAGCAGCACCAGGGTCTACTCCTACAATGAGCAGTTCTTC; V gene: TRBV7-2; CDR3 length: 15; J gene: TRBJ2-1; clone size: -; D gene: -
CDR3 protein: CASSNPPGQVFHQPQHF; CDR3 DNA: TGTGCCAGTAGTAACCCCCCGGGACAGGTCTTTCATCAGCCCCAGCATTTT; V gene: TRBV19; CDR3 length: 17; J gene: TRBJ1-5; clone size: -; D gene: TRBD1
CDR3 protein: CASTQDRVNTQYF; CDR3 DNA: TGTGCCAGCACCCAAGACAGGGTTAATACGCAGTATTTT; V gene: TRBV7-8; CDR3 length: 13; J gene: TRBJ2-3; clone size: few; D gene: TRBD1
CDR3 protein: CASSLVPSNTEAFF; CDR3 DNA: TGTGCCAGCAGCTTAGTTCCATCGAACACTGAAGCTTTCTTT; V gene: TRBV11-2; CDR3 length: 14; J gene: TRBJ1-1; clone size: few; D gene: -
CDR3 protein: CASSPPGPLQNEQFF; CDR3 DNA: TGTGCCAGCAGCCCTCCCGGCCCCTTACAGAATGAGCAGTTCTTC; V gene: TRBV6-1; CDR3 length: 15; J gene: TRBJ2-1; clone size: few; D gene: -
CDR3 protein: CASSFGFGYTF; CDR3 DNA: TGTGCCAGCAGTTTCGGGTTCGGCTACACCTTC; V gene: TRBV12-3/TRBV12-4; CDR3 length: 11; J gene: TRBJ1-2; clone size: -; D gene: -
CDR3 protein: CSVVPDVAKNIQYF; CDR3 DNA: TGCAGCGTTGTCCCGGACGTAGCCAAAAACATTCAGTACTTC; V gene: TRBV29-1; CDR3 length: 14; J gene: TRBJ2-4; clone size: -; D gene: -
CDR3 protein: CASSWSGRLSSYNEQFF; CDR3 DNA: TGTGCCAGCAGCTGGAGCGGGAGACTTAGCTCCTACAATGAGCAGTTCTTC; V gene: TRBV7-6; CDR3 length: 17; J gene: TRBJ2-1; clone size: -; D gene: TRBD2
CDR3 protein: CASSQDRATGELFF; CDR3 DNA: TGTGCCAGCAGCCAAGACAGGGCCACCGGGGAGCTGTTTTTT; V gene: TRBV5-4; CDR3 length: 14; J gene: TRBJ2-2; clone size: -; D gene: TRBD1
CDR3 protein: CASSYEGGQPQHF; CDR3 DNA: TGTGCCAGCAGTTACGAGGGCGGTCAGCCCCAGCATTTT; V gene: TRBV6-2/TRBV6-3; CDR3 length: 13; J gene: TRBJ1-5; clone size: few; D gene: -
CDR3 protein: CASATGERYNEQFF; CDR3 DNA: TGCGCCAGTGCGACGGGGGAGCGGTACAATGAGCAGTTCTTC; V gene: TRBV5-1; CDR3 length: 14; J gene: TRBJ2-1; clone size: -; D gene: -
CDR3 protein: CASSLEASGYTRGQYF; CDR3 DNA: TGTGCCAGCAGCTTGGAGGCTAGCGGGTACACCAGGGGGCAGTATTTT; V gene: TRBV5-4; CDR3 length: 16; J gene: TRBJ2-3; clone size: -; D gene: TRBD2
CDR3 protein: CASSQGDSYNEQFF; CDR3 DNA: TGCGCCAGCAGCCAGGGGGACTCCTACAATGAGCAGTTCTTC; V gene: TRBV5-1; CDR3 length: 14; J gene: TRBJ2-1; clone size: -; D gene: TRBD1
CDR3 protein: CASSQDPGAYTGELFF; CDR3 DNA: TGTGCCAGCAGCCAAGATCCGGGGGCCTACACCGGGGAGCTGTTTTTT; V gene: TRBV14; CDR3 length: 16; J gene: TRBJ2-2; clone size: few; D gene: -
CDR3 protein: CASSGTSRSEFF; CDR3 DNA: TGTGCCAGCAGCGGAACTTCGAGGAGCGAGTTCTTC; V gene: TRBV7-2; CDR3 length: 12; J gene: TRBJ2-1; clone size: few; D gene: -
CDR3 protein: CASSLFPSGRAVDEQFF; CDR3 DNA: TGTGCCAGCAGCTTATTTCCCAGCGGGAGGGCCGTGGATGAGCAGTTCTTC; V gene: TRBV7-9; CDR3 length: 17; J gene: TRBJ2-1; clone size: -; D gene: TRBD2
CDR3 protein: CASSRSSGPQETQYF; CDR3 DNA: TGCGCCAGCAGCCGCTCCTCGGGTCCTCAAGAGACCCAGTACTTC; V gene: TRBV4-3; CDR3 length: 15; J gene: TRBJ2-5; clone size: -; D gene: -
CDR3 protein: CASSEVVGFDQPQHF; CDR3 DNA: TGTGCCAGCAGTGAAGTCGTAGGGTTCGATCAGCCCCAGCATTTT; V gene: TRBV6-1; CDR3 length: 15; J gene: TRBJ1-5; clone size: many; D gene: -
CDR3 protein: CATAEGTGDSTDTQYF; CDR3 DNA: TGCGCCACGGCCGAGGGGACAGGAGACTCCACAGATACGCAGTATTTT; V gene: TRBV5-1; CDR3 length: 16; J gene: TRBJ2-3; clone size: -; D gene: TRBD1
CDR3 protein: CASRKNLPGNTEAFF; CDR3 DNA: TGTGCCAGCAGGAAGAACCTCCCGGGTAACACTGAAGCTTTCTTT; V gene: TRBV27; CDR3 length: 15; J gene: TRBJ1-1; clone size: -; D gene: -
CDR3 protein: CASSNRGSHVEQYF; CDR3 DNA: TGTGCCAGCAGCAACAGGGGTTCGCATGTCGAGCAGTACTTC; V gene: TRBV7-2; CDR3 length: 14; J gene: TRBJ2-7; clone size: many; D gene: TRBD1
CDR3 protein: CASSKIAGGLAKNIQYF; CDR3 DNA: TGTGCCAGCAGCAAAATAGCGGGAGGACTAGCCAAAAACATTCAGTACTTC; V gene: TRBV7-2; CDR3 length: 17; J gene: TRBJ2-4; clone size: -; D gene: TRBD2
CDR3 protein: CASSATGTGLTGELFF; CDR3 DNA: TGTGCCAGCAGCGCGACCGGGACAGGGTTGACCGGGGAGCTGTTTTTT; V gene: TRBV7-7; CDR3 length: 16; J gene: TRBJ2-2; clone size: few; D gene: TRBD1
CDR3 protein: CAWSQGASTNEKLFF; CDR3 DNA: TGTGCCTGGAGCCAAGGCGCTTCAACTAATGAAAAACTGTTTTTT; V gene: TRBV30; CDR3 length: 15; J gene: TRBJ1-4; clone size: -; D gene: -
CDR3 protein: CASSSGQGVYNEQFF; CDR3 DNA: TGTGCCAGCAGCTCGGGACAGGGGGTCTACAATGAGCAGTTCTTC; V gene: TRBV5-5; CDR3 length: 15; J gene: TRBJ2-1; clone size: -; D gene: TRBD1
CDR3 protein: CASSPPGRDEQYF; CDR3 DNA: TGTGCCAGCAGCCCCCCCGGGAGGGACGAGCAGTACTTC; V gene: TRBV7-9; CDR3 length: 13; J gene: TRBJ2-7; clone size: -; D gene: TRBD2
CDR3 protein: CASSYSGTPGGYTF; CDR3 DNA: TGTGCCAGCAGTTACTCGGGGACTCCCGGAGGCTACACCTTC; V gene: TRBV6-2/TRBV6-3; CDR3 length: 14; J gene: TRBJ1-2; clone size: few; D gene: -
CDR3 protein: CASSLTGPGTGELFF; CDR3 DNA: TGTGCCAGCAGCTTGACAGGGCCGGGCACCGGGGAGCTGTTTTTT; V gene: TRBV7-2; CDR3 length: 15; J gene: TRBJ2-2; clone size: -; D gene: TRBD1
CDR3 protein: CASSSDRAVEQYF; CDR3 DNA: TGTGCCAGCAGTTCCGACAGGGCGGTCGAGCAGTACTTC; V gene: TRBV6-5; CDR3 length: 13; J gene: TRBJ2-7; clone size: few; D gene: TRBD1
CDR3 protein: CASSPQPNTEAFF; CDR3 DNA: TGTGCCAGCAGCCCCCAACCCAACACTGAAGCTTTCTTT; V gene: TRBV7-9; CDR3 length: 13; J gene: TRBJ1-1; clone size: few; D gene: -
CDR3 protein: CASSAHGTGREKLFF; CDR3 DNA: TGTGCCAGCAGCGCCCATGGGACAGGCAGGGAAAAACTGTTTTTT; V gene: TRBV6-1; CDR3 length: 15; J gene: TRBJ1-4; clone size: -; D gene: TRBD1
CDR3 protein: CARGRYGSRSNEQFF; CDR3 DNA: TGTGCCAGGGGCCGATACGGGAGCCGGTCCAATGAGCAGTTCTTC; V gene: TRBV6-1; CDR3 length: 15; J gene: TRBJ2-1; clone size: -; D gene: -
CDR3 protein: CASSLYRSNTGELFF; CDR3 DNA: TGTGCCAGCAGCTTGTACAGGAGCAACACCGGGGAGCTGTTTTTT; V gene: TRBV5-6; CDR3 length: 15; J gene: TRBJ2-2; clone size: few; D gene: -
CDR3 protein: CASSPGGFGANVLTF; CDR3 DNA: TGTGCCAGCAGCCCCGGGGGCTTTGGGGCCAACGTCCTGACTTTC; V gene: TRBV5-6; CDR3 length: 15; J gene: TRBJ2-6; clone size: -; D gene: -
CDR3 protein: CASSLGQGATVQETQYF; CDR3 DNA: TGCGCCAGCAGCTTGGGGCAGGGGGCGACTGTCCAAGAGACCCAGTACTTC; V gene: TRBV5-1; CDR3 length: 17; J gene: TRBJ2-5; clone size: few; D gene: TRBD1
CDR3 protein: CASSYSPWRETRGEQYF; CDR3 DNA: TGTGCCAGCAGTTACTCCCCCTGGAGGGAGACCCGGGGCGAGCAGTACTTC; V gene: TRBV6-2/TRBV6-3; CDR3 length: 17; J gene: TRBJ2-7; clone size: -; D gene: -
CDR3 protein: CASSFSDRGRVMGF; CDR3 DNA: TGTGCCAGCAGCTTTAGTGACAGGGGGCGCGTCATGGGGTTT; V gene: TRBV5-5; CDR3 length: 14; J gene: TRBJ2-2; clone size: few; D gene: TRBD1
CDR3 protein: CASSLLGARNTEAFF; CDR3 DNA: TGTGCCAGCAGCTTACTCGGGGCTAGGAACACTGAAGCTTTCTTT; V gene: TRBV7-2; CDR3 length: 15; J gene: TRBJ1-1; clone size: few; D gene: -
CDR3 protein: CASSYREAEQYF; CDR3 DNA: TGTGCCAGCAGTTACCGAGAGGCCGAGCAGTACTTC; V gene: TRBV6-6; CDR3 length: 12; J gene: TRBJ2-7; clone size: -; D gene: -
CDR3 protein: CASSPLGGRSSYNEQFF; CDR3 DNA: TGTGCCAGCAGCCCGCTGGGGGGCCGAAGCTCCTACAATGAGCAGTTCTTC; V gene: TRBV7-3; CDR3 length: 17; J gene: TRBJ2-1; clone size: few; D gene: -
CDR3 protein: CASSLLRTASTDTQYF; CDR3 DNA: TGTGCCAGCAGCTTATTACGGACCGCTAGCACAGATACGCAGTATTTT; V gene: TRBV7-6; CDR3 length: 16; J gene: TRBJ2-3; clone size: few; D gene: -
CDR3 protein: CSARDDANQPQHF; CDR3 DNA: TGCAGTGCTAGAGACGACGCGAATCAGCCCCAGCATTTT; V gene: TRBV20-1; CDR3 length: 13; J gene: TRBJ1-5; clone size: few; D gene: -
CDR3 protein: CSLRGHIAETQYF; CDR3 DNA: TGCAGCCTCAGGGGTCACATTGCGGAGACCCAGTACTTC; V gene: TRBV20-1; CDR3 length: 13; J gene: TRBJ2-5; clone size: -; D gene: -
CDR3 protein: CASSLMGLADYEQYF; CDR3 DNA: TGTGCCAGCAGCTTAATGGGACTAGCGGACTACGAGCAGTACTTC; V gene: TRBV7-2; CDR3 length: 15; J gene: TRBJ2-7; clone size: -; D gene: TRBD2
CDR3 protein: CSAQRGPPGANVLTF; CDR3 DNA: TGCAGTGCGCAGAGGGGGCCCCCTGGGGCCAACGTCCTGACTTTC; V gene: TRBV20-1; CDR3 length: 15; J gene: TRBJ2-6; clone size: few; D gene: TRBD1
CDR3 protein: CASSPVRQGAETQYF; CDR3 DNA: TGTGCCAGCAGCCCAGTCCGGCAGGGAGCAGAGACCCAGTACTTC; V gene: TRBV5-6; CDR3 length: 15; J gene: TRBJ2-5; clone size: -; D gene: -
CDR3 protein: CASSYRAGSYEQYF; CDR3 DNA: TGTGCCAGCAGTTATAGGGCAGGGTCCTACGAGCAGTACTTC; V gene: TRBV6-5; CDR3 length: 14; J gene: TRBJ2-7; clone size: many; D gene: -
CDR3 protein: CASSVSGGVGYNEQFF; CDR3 DNA: TGTGCCAGCAGCGTATCGGGGGGAGTAGGGTACAATGAGCAGTTCTTC; V gene: TRBV7-2; CDR3 length: 16; J gene: TRBJ2-1; clone size: -; D gene: TRBD2